The 18 T cell receptor beta chains reported below all come from one sample, sequenced in a study of blood T cell repertoires in COVID-19. This table comes from immunoSEQ multiplex PCR, and its TCRdb copy is limited to in-frame clones, with some not included. The profile shows approximately 200,000 clones, just under 90% of them singletons. The sequencing input was peripheral blood. These TCRs come from a young man with COVID-19, enrolled during active disease.

The chain combines TRBV27 with TRBJ1-2, with TRBD1 identical over 7 bases. The junction had 13 bases not matched to a gene; V was cut back by 3 bases and J by 3 bases. The CDR3 is 17 amino acids. CDR1 is MNHEY and CDR2 is SMNVEV in the germline V gene (reference sequence). The CDR3 loop is CASSFAGGTDDYYGYTF. The CDR3 DNA is TGTGCCAGCAGTTTCGCAGGGGGTACCGACGATTACTATGGCTACACCTTC.

The chain combines TRBV10-2 with TRBJ1-2, with TRBD1 matching over 7 bases. V gave up 3 bases and J gave up 8 bases; unmatched junction bases: 6. Germline V CDR1 and CDR2: WSHSY, SAAADI. The CDR3 covers 13 residues. The CDR3 coding sequence is TGCGCCAGCAGTGAACAGGGGCTGGGAGGCTACACCTTC. As protein: CASSEQGLGGYTF.

Only one count was recorded for this clone. This chain links TRBV19 with TRBJ1-3; TRBD1 might be the D (6 bases). Germline V CDR1 and CDR2: LNHDA, SQIVND (reference sequence). Trimming stripped 1 base from V and 6 bases from J, with 16 bases between. The CDR3 has 16 amino acids. CDR3 nucleotide sequence: TGTGCCAGTAGTATAGTGGGGGACAACGCCGCAAACACCATATATTTT. Translated: CASSIVGDNAANTIYF.

The gene calls are TRBV27 and TRBJ2-2; 13 bases agree with TRBD2. J was trimmed by 0 bases and V by 5 bases; bases with no gene match: 6. This CDR3 spans 18 amino acids. Germline values: CDR1 MNHEY, CDR2 SMNVEV (reference sequence). The CDR3 spells CASSPGLAGVSNTGELFF. The CDR3 DNA follows: TGTGCCAGCAGTCCTGGACTAGCGGGGGTATCGAACACCGGGGAGCTGTTTTTT.

This chain joins TRBV4-1 and TRBJ1-2; no definite D call. Germline values: CDR1 MGHRA, CDR2 YSYEKL. The CDR3 loop spans 14 amino acids. Trimming took off 4 bases at V and 1 base at J, with 10 bases between the two ends. The CDR3 reads CASSLWESNYGYTF. CDR3 nucleotides: TGCGCCAGCAGCCTATGGGAGAGTAACTATGGCTACACCTTC.

The chain links TRBV7-8 to TRBJ1-2, with TRBD1 identical over 9 bases. CDR1 and CDR2 from the germline V gene are SGHVS and FQNEAQ. The V and J ends lost 3 bases and 7 bases, in that order; junction bases with no gene match: 6. The CDR3 is 14 residues long. The DNA for the CDR3 is TGTGCCAGCAGCTTCGGACAGGGGAAGAGTGGCTACACCTTC. Its protein is CASSFGQGKSGYTF.

The V and J genes are TRBV7-9 and TRBJ2-1, with TRBD1 matching over 11 bases. CDR1 is SEHNR, CDR2 FQNEAQ, per germline (reference sequence). With 6 bases clipped from V and 4 bases from J, the junction kept 11 bases outside the gene matches. The CDR3 sequence is 17 residues long. In DNA form, the CDR3 reads TGTGCCAGCAGTTGGACAGGGGGCGCCTCCTATTACAATGAGCAGTTCTTC. Protein: CASSWTGGASYYNEQFF.

The V gene is TRBV27, the J gene TRBJ1-4; D unclear. In germline, CDR1 is MNHEY, CDR2 SMNVEV (reference sequence). This CDR3 is 14 amino acids long. V lost 8 bases to trimming and J lost 8 bases, with 18 bases between them. The CDR3 nucleotides read TGTGCCAGCGCTATGGAACGAGGAATGGAAAAACTGTTTTTT. It encodes CASAMERGMEKLFF.

The V call is TRBV5-6, the J call TRBJ1-4; maybe TRBD1 (6 bases). The V end lost 1 base, the J end lost 4 bases, and 8 bases lay between the germline ends. This CDR3 contains 14 residues. The germline V gene encodes CDR1 SGHDT and CDR2 YYEEEE. Here the CDR3 DNA reads TGTGCCAGCAGCTTGAGGGGGATTAATGAAAAACTGTTTTTT. Translated, it gives CASSLRGINEKLFF.

This chain connects TRBV25-1 to TRBJ2-1; 8 nucleotides line up with TRBD1. V shed 8 bases, J shed 7 bases, and the junction held 10 bases outside the gene matches. The CDR3 contains 14 residues. Germline V gives CDR1 MGHDK, CDR2 SYGVNS. CDR3 coding DNA: TGTGCCAGCGCAGGAGGACAGGGACGAAATGAGCAGTTCTTC. Translation: CASAGGQGRNEQFF.

The gene calls are TRBV21-1 and TRBJ1-1. TRBV21-1 corresponds to a pseudogene. The CDR3 runs to 15 residues. The CDR3 nucleotides read TGTGCCAGCGTTGGGAGGAACCAAAATCGGGGTGAAGCTTTCTTT. It specifies CASVGRNQNRGEAFF.

The genes are TRBV6-4 and TRBJ2-1; 7 bases are a match to TRBD2. The V segment lost 2 bases and the J segment 3 bases; nucleotides outside the gene matches: 4. Germline CDR1 MRHNA, CDR2 SNTAGT. The CDR3 is 15 residues long. The CDR3 sequence: CASSDTAGIYNEQFF. CDR3 sequence (DNA): TGTGCCAGCAGTGACACAGCGGGGATCTACAATGAGCAGTTCTTC.

This chain joins TRBV21-1 and TRBJ1-1; the tabulated D call, TRBD1, remains unverified against the DNA. TRBV21-1 is shown as a pseudogene. This CDR3 spans 16 amino acids. Here the CDR3 reads CASSTGTGGKNTEAFF. CDR3 in DNA: TGTGCCAGCAGCACTGGGACAGGGGGCAAGAACACTGAAGCTTTCTTT.

This chain's CDR3 is CASSPSGDNTGELFF. CDR3 DNA sequence: TGTGCCAGCAGCCCGAGCGGGGATAACACCGGGGAGCTGTTTTTT. The chain joins TRBV7-7 to TRBJ2-2; the match to TRBD2 covers 7 bases. V trimming: 5 bases; J trimming: 2 bases; junction bases outside the gene matches: 5. The CDR3 extends over 15 amino acids. Germline values: CDR1 SSHAT, CDR2 FNYEAQ (reference sequence).

This clone was counted once. The rearrangement joins TRBV4-2 to TRBJ2-5; 9 nucleotides line up with TRBD2. Germline CDR1 reads LGHNA; CDR2 reads YNFKEQ. Trimming took 0 bases from V and 0 from J; bases not matched to a gene: 5. The length of the CDR3 is 17 residues. The CDR3 nucleotides read TGTGCCAGCAGCCAAGATCCGCGCGGGGGGGACCAAGAGACCCAGTACTTC. Translating it yields CASSQDPRGGDQETQYF.

This chain joins TRBV6-6 and TRBJ2-6; unclear D gene. CDR3 length equals 12 residues. Germline CDR1 reads MNHNY; CDR2 reads SVGAGI (reference sequence). Trimming cost V 10 bases and J 4 bases, with 8 bases left between them. The DNA of the CDR3 is TGTGCCATCCACTCCGGGGCCAACGTCCTGACTTTC. Its protein is CAIHSGANVLTF.

The chain couples TRBV14 to TRBJ2-5, with a weak D call TRBD2 (6 bases). V shed 3 bases and J shed 1 base, with 18 bases lying between them. The CDR3 has 17 residues. Germline V gene data show CDR1 as SGHDN and CDR2 as FVKESK. CDR3 in amino acids: CASSHQRRARRQETQYF. CDR3 nucleotide sequence: TGTGCCAGCAGCCACCAGAGGAGGGCGAGGCGCCAAGAGACCCAGTACTTC.

The chain carries TRBV28 and TRBJ2-7; 13 bases fit TRBD2. The CDR3 length is 18 residues. CDR1 and CDR2 (germline): MDHEN, SYDVKM. V lost 4 bases to trimming and J lost 7 bases; unmatched junction nucleotides: 16. The CDR3 protein is CASSSPTSGRYPSGEQYF. CDR3 sequence (DNA): TGTGCCAGCAGTTCCCCGACTAGCGGGAGGTATCCCTCGGGGGAGCAGTACTTC.